A selection of T cell receptor beta chains follows, all from one sample in a study of cytomegalovirus exposure and HLA in healthy donors. TCRdb's copy holds only in-frame clones and misses some; the assay was immunoSEQ multiplex PCR. The sample has under 200,000 clones; approximately 78% are singletons. Sequencing was carried out using PBMCs. These receptors all stem from a woman between 18 and 29 years old in good health and CMV-seronegative. Both conserved end residues are trimmed from each CDR3. A D gene is named only where the DNA matches it firmly.

d_call | j_call | cdr3_length | v_call | cdr3_aa
NA | TRBJ1-5 | 13 | TRBV5-1 | ASRQGENSNQPQH
NA | TRBJ1-5 | 11 | TRBV2 | ASKGGVHQPQH
NA | TRBJ2-7 | 12 | TRBV27 | ASSLQGLRYEQY
TRBD1 | TRBJ1-5 | 14 | TRBV18 | ASSPGDRHSNQPQH
TRBD1 | TRBJ2-1 | 12 | TRBV6-1 | ASSEEYRGSEQF
TRBD1 | TRBJ1-2 | 11 | TRBV7-9 | ASRPRDSGGYT
TRBD2 | TRBJ2-3 | 14 | TRBV5-6 | ASSLFSGRNRGTQY
NA | TRBJ2-2 | 16 | TRBV27 | ASSSFLLGQPNTGELF
NA | TRBJ1-1 | 11 | TRBV5-1 | ASSLGQKLEAS
NA | TRBJ2-1 | 11 | TRBV5-1 | ASSLSPYDEQF
TRBD1 | TRBJ1-1 | 10 | TRBV15 | ATSSHRGEAF
NA | TRBJ1-1 | 11 | TRBV2 | ASSNQGLTEAF
NA | TRBJ2-1 | 14 | TRBV2 | ASSQVQTSSYNEQF
TRBD2 | TRBJ2-2 | 13 | TRBV6-5 | ASSFSGTSAGELF
NA | TRBJ1-5 | 11 | TRBV19 | AIGAGGNQPQH
TRBD1 | TRBJ2-7 | 11 | TRBV6-5 | ASSSGQGYEQY